This T cell receptor beta chain originates from a study of blood T cell repertoires in COVID-19. In the study overall: The origin of the acute and convalescent COVID-19 samples was the United States, Italy and Spain. Sample material is recorded as cDNA or gDNA derived from T cells, B-cell-depleted T cells, or PBMCs.

The CDR3 loop spans 15 amino acids. Germline loops: CDR1 ENHRY, CDR2 SYGVKD. With 6 bases removed from V and 3 bases from J, the gap between germline ends came to 15 bases. In the authors' workflow: Quantification of nucleated cells was approximated via reference gene primer amplification. Libraries were prepared by immunoSEQ multiplex PCR; TCRdb keeps only in-frame clonotypes and omits some of them. The D gene and trimming were derived from the DNA, and the V and J assignments and clone size from that table. The sample lists some 210,000 clones; approximately 84% were seen once. The sample consisted of peripheral blood. The TCR sequence derives from a woman aged 70-85 years with active or convalescent COVID-19. This chain joins TRBV10-3 and TRBJ2-1; perhaps TRBD2 as D (6 bases). The CDR3: CAIRTDTGDYNEQFF. The CDR3 DNA reads TGTGCCATCAGGACGGACACGGGGGACTACAATGAGCAGTTCTTC.